This T cell receptor beta chain was profiled in a study of low-dose radiotherapy and immunotherapy resistance in tumors. As for the study in general: On an every-two-weeks schedule, patients received intravenous nivolumab 240 mg, along with ipilimumab 1 mg/kg every six weeks. Intravenous cyclophosphamide 200 mg/m2 was given every two weeks, one day before radiation and immunotherapy.

This clonotype appeared many times. Noted time point: after trial treatment. The treatment here: LDRT plus nivolumab, ipilimumab, low-dose cyclophosphamide and aspirin (RACIN trial). Covering alpha and beta chains, TRAV- and TRBV-specific primers were used for the first-strand cDNA. With a constant-region primer and a V-primer adapter, TCRs were subjected to roughly 18 PCR cycles of amplification. TCRdb reprocessed the reads via MiXCR and lists one record per CDR3 protein. The repertoire has about 100,000 distinct CDR3 sequences, about 20% of them found once; the top ten carry 4.1%. The clonotype was recovered from a male donor with prostate cancer. The source was PBMCs, collected after low-dose radiotherapy plus immunotherapy.

DNA for the CDR3: TGTGCCAGCAGCCTACCACCGGCCTACGAGCAGTACTTC. Amino acids: CASSLPPAYEQYF. The rearrangement uses TRBV5-5 and TRBJ2-7, with D uncertain. V lost 4 bases, J lost 2 bases, and 10 bases lay in between. The germline CDR1 and CDR2 sequences are SGHKS and YYEKEE (reference sequence). The CDR3 covers 13 residues.